This T cell receptor beta chain was found in a study of blood T cell repertoires in COVID-19. Enrollment of patients from Seattle took place during active infection, with longitudinal follow-up. Per the study methods: Estimated nucleated cell counts came from reference gene primer amplification. Libraries were prepared by immunoSEQ multiplex PCR; TCRdb keeps only in-frame clonotypes and omits some of them. V and J calls plus clone size are reproduced from that table; the DNA served to infer D and trimming. The sample yields approximately 150,000 clones, roughly 84% seen once. This CDR3 contains 17 residues. Looked up from germline, CDR1 is SGHRS and CDR2 is YFSETQ. V dropped 7 bases and J dropped 2; count of bases not matched to a gene: 11.

This chain joins TRBV5-1 and TRBJ2-6, with TRBD2 matching over 8 bases. Sequencing was performed on peripheral blood. This TCR came from a man aged 25 to 40 with COVID-19, enrolled during active disease. The CDR3 protein is CASHEFGRGTGANVLTF. DNA for the CDR3: TGCGCCAGCCATGAATTCGGGAGGGGAACTGGGGCCAACGTCCTGACTTTC.